The clone carrying this T cell receptor (beta chain) occurred a few times. The data derive from a study of T-cell reconstitution after alpha-beta-depleted transplantation in children. Construction of the TCRbeta library involved unique molecular identifiers. TCRdb reprocessed the PCR reads via MiXCR and lists one record per CDR3 protein. The sample lists 380,000 or so distinct CDR3 sequences, approximately 12% occurring once. Trimming took off 3 bases at V and 6 bases at J, with 9 bases between the two ends. The CDR3 length is 12 residues. Germline V gene data show CDR1 as DFQATT and CDR2 as SNEGSKA (reference sequence).

Sequenced here: PBMCs, sampled from the stem cell graft. The TCR sequence derives from a human donor who donated a stem cell graft to a child with Fanconi anemia. V is TRBV20-1 and J is TRBJ1-5; D uncertain. In nucleotides, the CDR3 is TGCAGTGCTAGTCCCGGGCTTCAGCCCCAGCATTTT. Encoded protein: CSASPGLQPQHF.